This entry describes one TCR beta chain. Its matching antigen is unknown. The same CDR3 can be traced to other DNA sequences in this sample. This sample is drawn from a study of shared clonotypes between healthy human individuals. Deep-level settings were used for running the assay. Per the authors' pipeline: ImmunoSEQ sequences covered only the junction and lacked quality scores; filtering therefore differed. Libraries were prepared by immunoSEQ multiplex PCR; TCRdb keeps only in-frame clonotypes and omits some of them. The DNA gave D and trimming, while V, J and clone size come from that table. Of about 800,000 clones listed, roughly 96% are singletons. The naive CD8 subset, CD45RO-negative cells positively selected for CCR7, excluded terminally differentiated effector memory CD45RA+ cells. Participating donors were healthy, HIV-negative adults free of recent acute infections or vaccinations. Study-level points and caveats: The diversity represented, both genetic and in exposure history, was limited by few donors.

The sequenced sample was naive CD8+ T cells sorted from blood. The sequence came from a man in his thirties or forties in good health.

The CDR3 region is CASSLPGLGEKLFF. The CDR3 nucleotides read TGTGCCAGCAGCTTACCAGGGCTAGGTGAAAAACTGTTTTTT. The rearrangement joins TRBV7-9 to TRBJ1-4; D is possibly TRBD1 (5 bases). V gave up 2 bases and J gave up 7 bases, with 11 bases separating them. The germline V gene encodes CDR1 SEHNR and CDR2 FQNEAQ (reference sequence). This CDR3 spans 14 amino acids.